These 9 T cell receptor beta chains were sequenced from one sample in a study of blood T cell repertoires in COVID-19. Profiled with immunoSEQ multiplex PCR; TCRdb holds only in-frame clones, not every one. The sample carries some 300,000 clones, over 85% recorded once. Source material: PBMCs or T cells enriched from blood (not recorded which). These receptors came from a woman aged 25 to 39 who had recovered from COVID-19.

This chain connects TRBV3-1 (or the pseudogene TRBV3-2) to TRBJ2-1, with TRBD1 as a possible D gene (5 bases). With 5 bases removed from V and 6 bases from J, the gap between germline ends came to 11 bases. The CDR3 extends over 13 amino acids. Per germline, CDR1 LGHDT and CDR2 YNNKEL (reference sequence). Written as DNA, the CDR3 is TGTGCCAGCAGCGTTATGCAGGGCAATGAGCAGTTCTTC. Translating gives CASSVMQGNEQFF.

The chain employs TRBV7-9 and TRBJ2-2; 8 nucleotides align to TRBD1. The V segment lost 5 bases and the J segment 1 base; nucleotides outside the gene matches: 9. This CDR3 is built from 17 residues. Germline V lookup: CDR1 SEHNR, CDR2 FQNEAQ (reference sequence). CDR3 bases: TGTGCCAGCAGCCCCATTGAGACAGGGGAGAACACCGGGGAGCTGTTTTTT. Translated, it gives CASSPIETGENTGELFF.

The chain employs TRBV28 and TRBJ1-5; D is uncertain. The CDR3 length is 12 residues. CDR1 and CDR2 (germline): MDHEN, SYDVKM. The germline V and J ends were trimmed by 5 bases and 6 bases, with 8 bases remaining between them. CDR3 bases: TGTGCCAGCAGTCAGGAGGGTCAGCCCCAGCATTTT. It translates to CASSQEGQPQHF.

V and J are TRBV7-9 and TRBJ1-1; D not resolved. This CDR3 has 13 amino acids. Germline-derived CDR1 and CDR2 are SEHNR and FQNEAQ (reference sequence). The V and J ends lost 0 bases and 1 base respectively, with 3 bases between them. This chain's CDR3 is CASSLAANTEAFF. The CDR3 coding sequence is TGTGCCAGCAGCTTAGCGGCGAACACTGAAGCTTTCTTT.

The chain employs TRBV7-2 and TRBJ1-4; D unresolved. Germline V gene lookup returns CDR1 SGHTA and CDR2 FQGNSA. The V gene lost 3 bases and the J gene lost 4 bases, with 12 bases spanning the gap. The CDR3 consists of 15 residues. The CDR3 loop reads CASSFLVEHNEKLFF. DNA for the CDR3: TGTGCCAGCAGCTTTCTGGTCGAGCATAATGAAAAACTGTTTTTT.

V usage is TRBV18 and J usage is TRBJ1-5, with TRBD1 identical over 9 bases. Germline V gene sequence: CDR1 KGHSH, CDR2 LQKENI. The CDR3 is made up of 16 amino acids. The ends lost 3 bases at V and 2 bases at J; junction bases unmatched: 5. The CDR3 protein is CASSPDRGRGNQPQHF. Here the CDR3 DNA reads TGTGCCAGCTCACCGGACAGGGGTCGAGGCAATCAGCCCCAGCATTTT.

This sequence joins TRBV5-1 and TRBJ2-1, with TRBD2 matching over 9 bases. After removal of 4 bases from V and 7 bases from J, the junction contained 18 bases not matched to a gene. The length of the CDR3 is 18 residues. Germline CDR1 reads SGHRS; CDR2 reads YFSETQ. The CDR3 region is CASSERGPRTSVWNEQFF. Here the CDR3 DNA reads TGCGCCAGCAGCGAAAGAGGGCCCCGGACTAGCGTGTGGAATGAGCAGTTCTTC.

The chain carries TRBV29-1 and TRBJ1-4, with D possibly TRBD1 on 5 matching bases. V dropped 4 bases and J dropped 7 bases, with 16 bases sitting between them. The CDR3 totals 14 residues. Germline V CDR1 and CDR2: SQVTM, ANQGSEA. The chain's CDR3 is CSVALGGKSEKLFF. CDR3 sequence (DNA): TGCAGCGTTGCTCTCGGGGGGAAGAGTGAAAAACTGTTTTTT.

The V gene is TRBV7-9, the J gene TRBJ1-4; possible D gene TRBD1, 5 bases. CDR1 is SEHNR, CDR2 FQNEAQ, per germline (reference sequence). Trimming removed 3 bases at V and 0 bases at J, with 8 bases between. CDR3 length equals 15 residues. The CDR3 bases are TGTGCCAGCAGCTTTGGACAAGCAACTAATGAAAAACTGTTTTTT. Translation: CASSFGQATNEKLFF.